The sample holds one count of the clone carrying this T cell receptor (beta chain). The antigen remains undetermined. The data are from a study of neoadjuvant nivolumab and ipilimumab in lung cancer. Looking at the study overall: Nivolumab 3 mg/kg was given days 1, 15 and 29, plus ipilimumab 1 mg/kg day 1 in combination. Overall study findings and caveats: Only a single major-pathologic-response sample was available for clonality analysis.

The germline V and J ends were trimmed by 5 bases and 11 bases, with 17 bases remaining between them. Germline values: CDR1 SGHTA, CDR2 FQGTGA. This CDR3 comprises 13 residues. TCRdb's copy holds only in-frame clones and misses some; the assay was immunoSEQ multiplex PCR. The sample has about 38,000 clones; 75% to 90% are singletons. The sequenced sample was peripheral blood, obtained before neoadjuvant nivolumab, alone or with ipilimumab. This clonotype was sampled from an adult with non-small cell lung cancer. The chain carries TRBV7-3 and TRBJ2-3, with a possible D match to TRBD1 (5 bases). CDR3 sequence: CASSADTVGMQYF. The CDR3 bases are TGTGCCAGCAGCGCGGACACCGTGGGGATGCAGTATTTT.